The 28 T cell receptor beta chains below come from one sample, sequenced in a study of vaccination effects on CD4 cells after COVID-19. Their target antigens are unknown. Repertoires were generated with immunoSEQ multiplex PCR, while TCRdb's copy carries only in-frame clones and drops some. The repertoire has tens of thousands of clones, around 73% of them found once; the top ten carry 2% to 3%. With about ten days of culture completed, CD4+ T cells were isolated. The cohort was immunized with two doses of either the BNT162b2 or mRNA-1273 vaccine. Material: CD4+ T cells from PBMCs cultured without peptide, obtained after COVID-19 vaccination. These receptors were collected from a human donor who received a COVID-19 vaccine.

This clone was recorded only once. The chain is built from TRBV6-5 and TRBJ1-1; D is unresolved. Trimming took 5 bases from V and 6 from J, leaving 16 bases between them. The CDR3 length is 14 residues. The germline CDR1 and CDR2 sequences are MNHEY and SVGAGI. CDR3 sequence reads: CASSRETGPAEAFF. The CDR3, as DNA: TGTGCCAGCAGTAGGGAGACCGGACCGGCTGAAGCTTTCTTT.

This sequence joins TRBV11-2 and TRBJ2-5; the D is unclear. CDR3 length: 15 amino acids. Per the germline V gene, CDR1 is SGHAT and CDR2 is FQNNGV. Trimming removed 1 base at V and 1 base at J, with 10 bases between. CDR3 in DNA: TGTGCCAGCAGCTTAGTCTCCGGGTTCCAAGAGACCCAGTACTTC. Protein: CASSLVSGFQETQYF.

The chain has TRBV6-5 and TRBJ2-3; 7 bases map to TRBD2. Losses at the gene ends were 7 bases for V and 1 base for J; bases not matched to a gene: 8. Germline CDR1 MNHEY, CDR2 SVGAGI. CDR3 length: 15 residues. Here the CDR3 reads CASTRASGGTDTQYF. In DNA form, the CDR3 reads TGTGCCAGCACGAGGGCTAGCGGCGGCACAGATACGCAGTATTTT.

V and J are TRBV2 and TRBJ2-3, with 10 bases fitting TRBD2. The germline gives CDR1 SNHLY, CDR2 FYNNEI. The CDR3 covers 15 residues. Trimming at V came to 4 bases and at J to 1 base, leaving 2 bases not matched to a gene. The CDR3 bases are TGTGCCAGCAGTGCCCTAGCGGGGGGCACAGATACGCAGTATTTT. The encoded protein is CASSALAGGTDTQYF.

The chain links TRBV4-1 to TRBJ2-3; D uncertain. Germline V CDR1 and CDR2: MGHRA, YSYEKL. The CDR3 sequence is 13 residues long. V was shortened by 4 bases and J by 0 bases, with 5 bases between the two germline ends. The CDR3 loop is CASSRDSTDTQYF. DNA of the CDR3: TGCGCCAGCAGCCGTGACAGCACAGATACGCAGTATTTT.

This chain uses TRBV6-1 with TRBJ2-5; TRBD2 aligns across 7 bases. V trimming: 0 bases; J trimming: 4 bases; junction bases outside the gene matches: 11. The CDR3 runs to 17 residues. CDR1 is MNHNS, CDR2 SASEGT, per germline. The CDR3 bases are TGTGCCAGCAGTGAAGCGGGGGGGAGGAGTAGGGTAGAGACCCAGTACTTC. It is translated as CASSEAGGRSRVETQYF.

This sequence joins TRBV29-1 and TRBJ2-5; TRBD1 matches at 8 bases. The CDR3 is made up of 14 amino acids. V shed 7 bases and J 2 bases; nucleotides not matched to a gene: 9. Germline CDR1 reads SQVTM; CDR2 reads ANQGSEA. CDR3: CSADPGQEQETQYF. The CDR3 DNA sequence: TGCAGCGCCGACCCGGGACAGGAGCAAGAGACCCAGTACTTC.

This clone is labeled medium-sized. V and J are TRBV3-1 (or the pseudogene TRBV3-2) and TRBJ1-1, with a possible D match to TRBD1 (6 bases). Germline V gene data show CDR1 as LGHDT and CDR2 as YNNKEL (reference sequence). Trimming left V 5 bases short and J 4 bases short, with 11 bases between. The CDR3 loop spans 13 amino acids. CDR3 nucleotides: TGTGCCAGCAGCGAGGCAGGGGTCACTGAAGCTTTCTTT. Its protein is CASSEAGVTEAFF.

The chain couples TRBV10-3 to TRBJ2-3; tentative D call: TRBD2 (6 bases). Germline CDR1 ENHRY, CDR2 SYGVKD. V lost 10 bases and J 0 bases, leaving 8 bases between the germline ends. The CDR3 is 12 residues long. CDR3 nucleotide sequence: TGTGCCACGGGGACTAGCACAGATACGCAGTATTTT. Its translation is CATGTSTDTQYF.

The chain joins TRBV7-8 to TRBJ1-1, with a weak D call TRBD1 (5 bases). Germline CDR1 SGHVS, CDR2 FQNEAQ. V gave up 0 bases and J gave up 4 bases, with 9 bases separating them. The CDR3 has 14 amino acids. In nucleotides, the CDR3 is TGTGCCAGCAGCTTAGCCGGGAGGGGCACTGAAGCTTTCTTT. Amino acids: CASSLAGRGTEAFF.

The rearrangement uses TRBV19 and TRBJ2-3, with D maybe TRBD1 (6 bases). The CDR3 is 15 residues long. The germline V gene has CDR1 LNHDA and CDR2 SQIVND (reference sequence). Between the trimmed V and J ends, which lost 2 bases and 5 bases, there was a span of 14 bases. The CDR3 spells CASSINPQGVDTQYF. The CDR3 nucleotides read TGTGCCAGTAGTATAAACCCACAGGGAGTAGATACGCAGTATTTT. Full variable domain (missing parts from reference TRBV19 and TRBJ2-3): DGGITQSPKYLFRKEGQNVTLSCEQNLNHDAMYWYRQDPGQGLRLIYYSQIVNDFQKGDIAEGYSVSREKKESFPLTVTSAQKNPTAFYLCASSINPQGVDTQYFGPGTRLTVL.

The J gene is TRBJ2-2, the V gene TRBV7-3; D gene uncertain. The CDR3 is 15 amino acids. The germline V and J ends were trimmed by 0 bases and 1 base, with 6 bases remaining between them. Per the germline V gene, CDR1 is SGHTA and CDR2 is FQGTGA. CDR3 DNA: TGTGCCAGCAGCTTAACAGGGAAGAACACCGGGGAGCTGTTTTTT. Translation: CASSLTGKNTGELFF.

This clone was seen more than once but under ten times. This chain connects TRBV5-1 to TRBJ2-1; D gene unclear. The CDR3 totals 12 residues. Germline V gene sequence: CDR1 SGHRS, CDR2 YFSETQ. V dropped 2 bases and J dropped 6 bases, with 6 bases sitting between them. The CDR3 here is CASSLSLNEQFF. The CDR3 DNA reads TGCGCCAGCAGCTTATCTCTCAATGAGCAGTTCTTC.

This chain connects TRBV9 to TRBJ2-5; D is perhaps TRBD2 (7 bases). Trimming cost V 4 bases and J 1 base, with 14 bases left between them. The germline CDR1 and CDR2 sequences are SGDLS and YYNGEE. This CDR3 has 15 amino acids. The CDR3 DNA reads TGTGCCAGCAGCCTACAGGGAGGGAGCCAAGAGACCCAGTACTTC. This sequence encodes CASSLQGGSQETQYF.

The rearrangement links TRBV3-1 (or the pseudogene TRBV3-2) to TRBJ2-2; a possible D gene is TRBD1 (6 bases). Germline assignment: CDR1 LGHDT and CDR2 YNNKEL (reference sequence). Between the trimmed V and J ends, which lost 4 bases and 0 bases, there was a span of 9 bases. The CDR3 is 15 amino acids. CDR3 nucleotide sequence: TGTGCCAGCAGCCCGGGACACCCGAACACCGGGGAGCTGTTTTTT. Translation: CASSPGHPNTGELFF.

V gene TRBV27 combines with J gene TRBJ1-5; possible D gene TRBD1, 6 bases. V was trimmed by 4 bases and J by 6 bases, leaving 16 bases between them. The CDR3 runs to 15 residues. Germline V gene sequence: CDR1 MNHEY, CDR2 SMNVEV (reference sequence). The CDR3 DNA reads as TGTGCCAGCAGTTCACAGGGTTATCCGAGTCAGCCCCAGCATTTT. Translated: CASSSQGYPSQPQHF.

The CDR3: CASTRQGRDEQFF. CDR3 DNA: TGTGCCAGCACCAGACAGGGTAGGGATGAGCAGTTCTTC. The chain employs TRBV2 and TRBJ2-1; 7 nucleotides align to TRBD1. Germline V lookup: CDR1 SNHLY, CDR2 FYNNEI. The J segment lost 8 bases and the V segment lost 7 bases, leaving 8 bases of the junction unmatched. The length of the CDR3 is 13 residues.

This chain links TRBV11-2 with TRBJ1-1; possible D gene TRBD1, 6 bases. The CDR3 contains 15 residues. Germline values: CDR1 SGHAT, CDR2 FQNNGV. V lost 0 bases, J lost 0 bases, and 8 bases lay in between. The CDR3 DNA reads as TGTGCCAGCAGCTTAGACAGGGGAGTGAACACTGAAGCTTTCTTT. Its protein product is CASSLDRGVNTEAFF.

This sequence joins TRBV4-3 and TRBJ2-2; a weak D match, TRBD1 (5 bases). Trimming removed 0 bases at V and 9 bases at J, with 17 bases between. Germline CDR1 is LGHNA and CDR2 is YSLEER. The CDR3 is 16 residues long. The CDR3: CASSQDFRATGRELFF. In nucleotides, the CDR3 is TGCGCCAGCAGCCAAGATTTCAGGGCAACAGGCCGGGAGCTGTTTTTT.

This clone was counted a few times. The V and J genes are TRBV30 and TRBJ1-6; 12 bases are shared with TRBD1. The CDR3 contains 15 residues. After removal of 3 bases from V and 8 bases from J, the junction contained 5 bases not matched to a gene. Germline CDR1 GTSNPN, CDR2 SVGIG (reference sequence). In DNA form, the CDR3 reads TGTGCCTGGAGGGGGGGGACAGGGGGCCATTCACCCCTCCACTTT. This translates into CAWRGGTGGHSPLHF. Looking up the rest from reference TRBV30 and TRBJ1-6 gives the full variable domain: SQTIHQWPATLVQPVGSPLSLECTVEGTSNPNLYWYRQAAGRGLQLLFYSVGIGQISSEVPQNLSASRPQDRQFILSSKKLLLSDSGFYLCAWRGGTGGHSPLHFGNGTRLTVT.

The gene calls are TRBV28 and TRBJ2-3; TRBD2 is a possible D gene (7 bases). The V and J ends lost 8 bases and 2 bases respectively, with 11 bases between them. Germline V lookup: CDR1 MDHEN, CDR2 SYDVKM. The CDR3 sequence is 13 residues long. This CDR3 is CASAGALTDTQYF. In DNA form, the CDR3 reads TGTGCCAGCGCGGGGGCCCTCACAGATACGCAGTATTTT.

This clone has only one observation. In the same sample, other DNA sequences code for this CDR3. This chain uses TRBV4-1 with TRBJ2-2, with D perhaps TRBD1 (5 bases). In germline, CDR1 is MGHRA, CDR2 YSYEKL. V was shortened by 5 bases and J by 1 base, with 11 bases between the two germline ends. CDR3 length equals 15 residues. The CDR3 reads CASSSRQGNTGELFF. Written as DNA, the CDR3 is TGCGCCAGCAGCTCGCGGCAGGGGAACACCGGGGAGCTGTTTTTT.

This clone has a single count. The chain recombines TRBV7-6 with TRBJ1-3, with D perhaps TRBD1 (5 bases). Germline V CDR1 and CDR2: SGHVS, FNYEAQ. Trimming shortened V by 4 bases and J by 0 bases, and 16 bases separated the two germline ends. This CDR3 comprises 17 residues. CDR3 amino acids: CASSSTGVALSGNTIYF. The CDR3 DNA is TGTGCCAGCAGCTCTACAGGAGTCGCTCTCTCTGGAAACACCATATATTTT. Supplemented by reference TRBV7-6 and TRBJ1-3, the full variable domain reads GAGVSQSPRYKVTKRGQDVALRCDPISGHVSLYWYRQALGQGPEFLTYFNYEAQQDKSGLPNDRFSAERPEGSISTLTIQRTEQRDSAMYRCASSSTGVALSGNTIYFGEGSWLTVV.

This clone was observed a handful of times. CDR3 loop: CASSLSRETEAFF. The CDR3 bases are TGTGCCAGCAGCTTGTCAAGGGAGACTGAAGCTTTCTTT. The chain joins TRBV7-3 to TRBJ1-1; D is ambiguous. From germline, CDR1 is SGHTA and CDR2 FQGTGA. The CDR3 is made up of 13 amino acids. Trimming stripped 3 bases from V and 5 bases from J, with 10 bases between.

The CDR3 DNA reads as TGTGCCAGCAGCTTAGTTCTGGGAGGCTATGGCTACACCTTC. Its protein is CASSLVLGGYGYTF. The chain combines TRBV7-9 with TRBJ1-2, with D uncertain. From germline, CDR1 is SEHNR and CDR2 FQNEAQ (reference sequence). The V end was cut by 1 base, the J end by 4 bases, with 10 bases between. The CDR3 is made up of 14 amino acids.

The chain combines TRBV28 with TRBJ2-3; a possible D gene is TRBD1 (7 bases). Germline V gene data show CDR1 as MDHEN and CDR2 as SYDVKM. Trimming cost V 2 bases and J 2 bases, with 11 bases left between them. The CDR3 spans 15 residues. The CDR3 loop is CASSLIRGDTDTQYF. CDR3 nucleotides: TGTGCCAGCAGTTTAATCAGGGGGGACACAGATACGCAGTATTTT.

This sequence joins TRBV19 and TRBJ1-1; D is undetermined. Germline CDR1 is LNHDA and CDR2 is SQIVND (reference sequence). The length of the CDR3 is 16 residues. The V end was cut by 1 base, the J end by 6 bases, with 18 bases between. The CDR3 DNA reads as TGTGCCAGTAGTATAGTGGGATTAGGTAAGCTTGCTGAAGCTTTCTTT. Protein sequence: CASSIVGLGKLAEAFF. The full variable domain, in which reference TRBV19 and TRBJ1-1 provide the parts outside the CDR3, is DGGITQSPKYLFRKEGQNVTLSCEQNLNHDAMYWYRQDPGQGLRLIYYSQIVNDFQKGDIAEGYSVSREKKESFPLTVTSAQKNPTAFYLCASSIVGLGKLAEAFFGQGTRLTVV.

The chain links TRBV5-1 to TRBJ2-1; 8 bases match TRBD2. CDR3 length: 14 amino acids. V shed 2 bases and J 5 bases; nucleotides not matched to a gene: 3. Germline CDR1 SGHRS, CDR2 YFSETQ. CDR3 sequence: CASSLLAVHNEQFF. CDR3 nucleotide sequence: TGCGCCAGCAGCTTACTAGCGGTTCACAATGAGCAGTTCTTC.